This T cell receptor (beta chain) derives from a study of control samples from healthy donors and cancer patients. Repertoires were generated with immunoSEQ multiplex PCR, while TCRdb's copy carries only in-frame clones and drops some. The sample includes 71,000 or so clones, over 85% seen only once; the top ten take 19%. CDR1 and CDR2 (germline): SGDLS, YYNGEE. The CDR3 runs to 15 residues. V was cut by 1 base and J by 4 bases, with 14 bases left in between. This receptor was identified in a man between 60 and 70 years old with lung cancer. The specimen sequenced was PBMCs. V gene TRBV9 combines with J gene TRBJ1-2; no firm D call. The CDR3, as DNA: TGTGCCAGCAGCGTACTTATCGGGCCCGGCTATGGCTACACCTTC. This codes for CASSVLIGPGYGYTF.